This T cell receptor (beta chain) was observed in a study of early T cells in non-severe SARS-CoV-2 infection. Study-wide background: Chains were not paired, and sequencing was done on bulk RNA from unsorted whole blood.

Notes on this clonotype: Antigen: not known.

The CDR3 runs 16 residues. Attachment of unique molecular identifiers was made to individual cDNA molecules. TCRdb re-called the 5' RACE reads with MiXCR, one entry per CDR3 protein. The sample includes roughly 86,000 distinct CDR3 sequences, about 15% of them seen just once. Study observations and caveats: Missing private and CD4 specificities, VDJdb matching favored anti-spike CD8 responses.

The clonotype comes from an adult who was a healthcare worker with PCR-confirmed SARS-CoV-2 infection or an uninfected control (not recorded which). Sequencing was performed on whole blood. The chain uses TRBV21-1 and TRBJ1-1; TRBD1 was called by the table and not checked on the DNA. TRBV21-1 is designated a pseudogene. This CDR3 is CASSKVAGAMNTEAFF. The CDR3 DNA sequence: TGTGCCAGCAGCAAAGTTGCAGGGGCAATGAACACTGAAGCTTTCTTT.